This entry lists 19 T cell receptor beta chains sequenced from one sample in a study of Tregs in tolerant kidney transplant recipients. TCRdb keeps only in-frame clones here, not all; method: immunoSEQ multiplex PCR. The data contain 75,000 to 95,000 clones, about 92% of them singletons. Sample: CD8+ T cells from blood. These receptor sequences come from a human donor in good health.

V is TRBV6-1 and J is TRBJ2-1; possible D gene TRBD2, 5 bases. CDR3 length: 14 residues. Germline CDR1 MNHNS, CDR2 SASEGT. Trimming took off 6 bases at V and 10 bases at J, with 19 bases between the two ends. CDR3 residues: CASSRTGDHFEQFF. The CDR3 coding sequence is TGTGCCAGCAGCCGTACCGGGGATCATTTCGAGCAGTTCTTC.

This sequence joins TRBV6-5 and TRBJ1-5; no clear D. Germline V gene data show CDR1 as MNHEY and CDR2 as SVGAGI. The V and J ends lost 6 bases and 0 bases respectively, with 6 bases between them. The CDR3 totals 13 residues. The DNA for the CDR3 is TGTGCCAGCAGACAGTATAGCAATCAGCCCCAGCATTTT. It is translated as CASRQYSNQPQHF.

This clone has a single count. The chain carries TRBV4-1 and TRBJ1-5; D remains unclear. Trimming removed 0 bases from V and 6 bases from J, with 9 bases in between. The germline V gene encodes CDR1 MGHRA and CDR2 YSYEKL. The CDR3 contains 14 residues. The CDR3 DNA reads as TGCGCCAGCAGCCAAGAATTAGGGAGTCAGCCCCAGCATTTT. Protein product: CASSQELGSQPQHF.

This chain joins TRBV5-6 and TRBJ2-5; D possibly corresponds to TRBD1 (5 bases). Trimming stripped 4 bases from V and 2 bases from J, with 12 bases between. The length of the CDR3 is 14 residues. Germline V gene sequence: CDR1 SGHDT, CDR2 YYEEEE. As DNA, the CDR3 is TGTGCCAGCAGCCTACCCCGACAGCAAGAGACCCAGTACTTC. Its translation: CASSLPRQQETQYF.

The V and J genes are TRBV5-1 and TRBJ1-1; a weak D match, TRBD1 (5 bases). V shed 2 bases and J shed 6 bases, with 14 bases lying between them. Germline V gives CDR1 SGHRS, CDR2 YFSETQ. This CDR3 is built from 14 residues. DNA for the CDR3: TGCGCCAGCAGCTTATCGGCAGGGTGGTCTGAAGCTTTCTTT. Protein sequence: CASSLSAGWSEAFF. The complete variable domain, with remaining parts taken from reference TRBV5-1 and TRBJ1-1, reads KAGVTQTPRYLIKTRGQQVTLSCSPISGHRSVSWYQQTPGQGLQFLFEYFSETQRNKGNFPGRFSGRQFSNSRSEMNVSTLELGDSALYLCASSLSAGWSEAFFGQGTRLTVV.

The rearrangement uses TRBV11-2 and TRBJ1-3, with D tentatively TRBD1 (5 bases). The germline gives CDR1 SGHAT, CDR2 FQNNGV. The CDR3 has 16 residues. The V and J ends lost 0 bases and 2 bases respectively, with 11 bases between them. The CDR3 sequence: CASSLDPGWPGNTIYF. The CDR3, as DNA: TGTGCCAGCAGCTTAGATCCAGGGTGGCCTGGAAACACCATATATTTT.

This clone appeared once. The chain is built from TRBV7-9 and TRBJ1-1; no clear D. From germline, CDR1 is SEHNR and CDR2 FQNEAQ (reference sequence). The V end lost 1 base, the J end lost 5 bases, and 8 bases lay between the germline ends. The CDR3 is made up of 13 amino acids. The CDR3 sequence: CASSLEEATEAFF. DNA of the CDR3: TGTGCCAGCAGCTTAGAGGAGGCGACTGAAGCTTTCTTT.

The rearrangement uses TRBV2 and TRBJ1-2; the match to TRBD1 covers 9 bases. V trimming: 6 bases; J trimming: 6 bases; junction bases outside the gene matches: 5. In germline, CDR1 is SNHLY, CDR2 FYNNEI. CDR3 length: 13 residues. CDR3 sequence: CASSSQGADGYTF. CDR3 in DNA: TGTGCCAGCAGCTCACAGGGGGCGGATGGCTACACCTTC.

The V gene is TRBV4-1, the J gene TRBJ1-2; no clear D gene. This CDR3 has 15 amino acids. The V gene's germline CDR1 is MGHRA and CDR2 YSYEKL. The germline V and J ends were trimmed by 2 bases and 0 bases, with 10 bases remaining between them. CDR3 region: CASSQLSTTNYGYTF. CDR3 DNA: TGCGCCAGCAGCCAATTATCGACCACTAACTATGGCTACACCTTC.

The J gene is TRBJ2-1, the V gene TRBV6-5; tentative D call: TRBD1 (6 bases). Trimming cost V 6 bases and J 3 bases, with 15 bases left between them. CDR1 and CDR2 (germline): MNHEY, SVGAGI. The CDR3 has 15 amino acids. Written as DNA, the CDR3 is TGTGCCAGCAGAGAGGGGGTTGGGATCTACAATGAGCAGTTCTTC. Amino acid sequence: CASREGVGIYNEQFF.

V gene TRBV5-8 combines with J gene TRBJ2-7, with TRBD2 matching over 8 bases. The CDR3 loop spans 16 amino acids. V dropped 4 bases and J dropped 9; count of bases not matched to a gene: 18. Germline CDR1 is SGHTS and CDR2 is YDEGEE. The CDR3 nucleotides are TGTGCCAGCAGCCAAGTAGCGGGGAAACTCCTACGAGTGCAGTACTTC. Protein sequence: CASSQVAGKLLRVQYF.

This clone was observed once. The chain recombines TRBV7-9 with TRBJ1-1; 7 positions match TRBD1. The CDR3 contains 15 residues. V gave up 5 bases and J gave up 0 bases; unmatched junction bases: 6. Germline CDR1 reads SEHNR; CDR2 reads FQNEAQ (reference sequence). The CDR3 region is CASSPWDSLNTEAFF. CDR3 DNA: TGTGCCAGCAGCCCATGGGACAGCTTGAACACTGAAGCTTTCTTT. Filled out from reference TRBV7-9 and TRBJ1-1, the complete variable domain reads DTGVSQNPRHKITKRGQNVTFRCDPISEHNRLYWYRQTLGQGPEFLTYFQNEAQLEKSRLLSDRFSAERPKGSFSTLEIQRTEQGDSAMYLCASSPWDSLNTEAFFGQGTRLTVV.

The chain employs TRBV9 and TRBJ2-5; TRBD2 aligns across 11 bases. Germline V lookup: CDR1 SGDLS, CDR2 YYNGEE. J lost 4 bases, V lost 4 bases, and 12 bases had no gene match. This CDR3 comprises 17 residues. The CDR3 is CASSTGTSGGSGETQYF. The DNA of the CDR3 is TGTGCCAGCAGCACAGGGACTAGCGGAGGATCAGGAGAGACCCAGTACTTC.

This chain connects TRBV7-8 to TRBJ2-1, with D perhaps matching TRBD2 (6 bases). Germline-derived CDR1 and CDR2 are SGHVS and FQNEAQ. The CDR3 is 18 residues long. Trimming cost V 1 base and J 3 bases, with 19 bases left between them. As DNA, the CDR3 is TGTGCCAGCAGCTTAGTCTCCCCAAGCGGGTTAAACTACAATGAGCAGTTCTTC. Its protein product is CASSLVSPSGLNYNEQFF.

J is TRBJ2-7 and V is TRBV5-4; tentative D call: TRBD1 (6 bases). This CDR3 is 15 amino acids long. Germline CDR1 reads SGHNT; CDR2 reads YYREEE (reference sequence). Trimming took 5 bases from V and 6 from J, leaving 21 bases between them. The chain's CDR3 is CASRLPGTPLSEQYF. The DNA for the CDR3 is TGTGCCAGCAGGCTCCCCGGGACACCATTGTCCGAGCAGTACTTC.

This clone was detected a few times. J is TRBJ1-5 and V is TRBV27; D is uncertain. V was cut by 3 bases and J by 5 bases, with 11 bases left in between. Germline V CDR1 and CDR2: MNHEY, SMNVEV (reference sequence). This CDR3 spans 14 amino acids. Here the CDR3 reads CASSFLGSHQPQHF. The CDR3 nucleotides read TGTGCCAGCAGTTTTCTAGGGTCCCATCAGCCCCAGCATTTT.

The chain has TRBV6-8 and TRBJ1-5; no firm D call. The CDR3 totals 19 residues. Germline lookup yields CDR1 MNHGY and CDR2 SAAAGT. V was trimmed by 0 bases and J by 4 bases, leaving 22 bases between them. The CDR3 loop is CASSYSRSSVSPENQPQHF. The CDR3 DNA sequence: TGTGCCAGCAGTTACTCGAGGTCCTCCGTTTCGCCTGAGAATCAGCCCCAGCATTTT.

This clone is a singleton in its sample. The CDR3 sequence is CASSMTGSYEQYF. CDR3 nucleotides: TGTGCCAGCAGCATGACAGGGTCCTACGAGCAGTACTTC. The chain couples TRBV7-9 to TRBJ2-7, with 7 nucleotides matching TRBD1. J lost 1 base, V lost 5 bases, and 2 bases had no gene match. Germline CDR1 reads SEHNR; CDR2 reads FQNEAQ (reference sequence). The CDR3 spans 13 residues.

This clone is a singleton in its sample. The chain employs TRBV27 and TRBJ2-1; unclear D gene. The V gene's germline CDR1 is MNHEY and CDR2 SMNVEV (reference sequence). The CDR3 loop spans 13 amino acids. Trimming removed 5 bases at V and 0 bases at J, with 5 bases between. CDR3 DNA: TGTGCCAGCAGTCATAGCTCCTACAATGAGCAGTTCTTC. Protein: CASSHSSYNEQFF.